This T cell receptor (beta chain) was captured in a study of T-cell memory formation after mild COVID-19 (dated by TCRdb to 2020 to 2023). About the investigation overall: TCR sequence clusters from the two donors were largely donor specific. T-cell clones expanding and contracting after mild COVID-19 in two donors were tracked by longitudinal TCRalpha and TCRbeta repertoire sequencing. The cohort was made up of two young adult volunteers, one female and one male, who were previously healthy. The study at large found these results: The study covered only two mild cases, and larger cohorts including severe cases with pre-infection samples were considered necessary. Balanced CD4/CD8 phenotypes were observed for clones contracting from day 15 to 85, whereas a bias towards CD4+ was observed for a second wave of clones expanding from day 15 to 37. SARS-CoV-2 specificity of the second-wave clones peaking on day 37 was not confirmed. Contracting CD4+ clones were found mainly in CM and EM memory subsets, while CD8+ clones were enriched in EMRA. The detection of some responding clones in pre-infection memory suggests that pre-existing cross-reactive memory T cells joined the SARS-CoV-2 response.

The run used an Illumina NovaSeq 6000. cDNA libraries for TCRalpha and TCRbeta were prepared by 5'RACE using constant-segment primers, with sample barcodes and unique molecular identifiers added. Trizol reagent was used to extract RNA from every sample. The libraries were amplified in two PCR steps, and the second step added a second sample barcode and Illumina TruSeq adapters. Libraries were sequenced on an Illumina NovaSeq with 2 x 150 bp paired-end reads. The original methods were these. With migec v1.2.7, reads were demultiplexed and then collapsed into UMI-guided consensus sequences. Using mixcr v2.1.11, the UMI consensuses were aligned to TRA and TRB V and J templates and assembled into clonotypes. A clonotype was counted as expanded or contracted only when both edgeR and NoisET called the clonotype significant, with the noise models trained on biological replicates. For edgeR calls, a false discovery rate-adjusted p below 0.01 and a log2 fold-change threshold of 1 were applied. As an exploratory analysis of dynamics, max-normalized trajectories of the 1000 most abundant clonotypes were examined by PCA with hierarchical clustering. The CD4 or CD8 phenotype of responding clones was assigned using the separately sequenced CD4+ and CD8+ repertoires. TCRdb's own reprocessing of the public reads used fastp at Q25 and MiXCR and kept productive beta chains. Rows merge per CDR3 protein into single entries with the most common DNA and genes. The authors' filters were not applied to this entry. This sample has 58,000 or so distinct CDR3 sequences in its table, and 28% of those were observed once. Of the sample, roughly 45% falls within the top ten clones.

This clonotype was detected only a few times. Its target antigen remains unknown. No quality values exist for individual bases; no much larger clone is one base distant. PBMCs were isolated by Ficoll-Paque density gradient centrifugation. The germline V end is reduced by 4 bases and the J end by 4 bases; junction bases left unmatched: 5. Via the germline V gene, CDR1 is SGHVS and CDR2 FQNEAQ. CDR3 length: 14 amino acids, cysteine to phenylalanine. Solely the CDR3 DNA is kept, with 42 bases framed from the first base. The sample taken for sequencing was PBMCs or a T cell subset sorted from them (not recorded which). This TCR derives from a man between 18 and 29 years old who had mild COVID-19 (a few samples of this study predate the infection). The sample titles of this study are shuffled in the database, so cell type and time point are left out; the donor was told from shared clones. The chain is encoded by TRBV7-8 joined to TRBJ1-1, with 8 junctional bases fitting TRBD1. The CDR3 amino acid sequence is: CASSSLQGATEAFF. The DNA reads as follows: TGTGCCAGCAGCTCTCTCCAGGGGGCCACTGAAGCTTTCTTT.